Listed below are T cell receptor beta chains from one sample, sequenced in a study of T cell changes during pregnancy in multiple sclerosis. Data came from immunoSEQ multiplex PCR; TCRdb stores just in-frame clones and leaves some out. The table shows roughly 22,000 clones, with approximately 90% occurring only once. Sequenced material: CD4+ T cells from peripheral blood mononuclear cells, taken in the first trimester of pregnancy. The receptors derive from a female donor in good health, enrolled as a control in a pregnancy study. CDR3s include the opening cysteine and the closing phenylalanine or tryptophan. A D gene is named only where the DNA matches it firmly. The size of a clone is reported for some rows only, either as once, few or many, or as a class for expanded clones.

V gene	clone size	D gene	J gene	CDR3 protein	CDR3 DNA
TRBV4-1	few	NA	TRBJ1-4	CASSQSGSAATNEKLFF	TGCGCCAGCAGCCAATCAGGGTCGGCAGCAACTAATGAAAAACTGTTTTTT
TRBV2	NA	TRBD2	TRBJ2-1	CASSVVGLAGGFVKDEQFF	TGTGCCAGCAGTGTGGTCGGACTAGCGGGAGGTTTTGTTAAGGATGAGCAGTTCTTC
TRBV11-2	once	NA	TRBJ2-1	CASSLVLANEQFF	TGTGCCAGCAGCTTAGTGCTAGCCAATGAGCAGTTCTTC
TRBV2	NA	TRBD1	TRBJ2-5	CASGTGRQETQYF	TGTGCCAGCGGGACAGGGCGCCAAGAGACCCAGTACTTC
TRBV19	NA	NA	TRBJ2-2	CATSRSGVGTGELFF	TGTGCCACCTCACGCTCGGGGGTCGGCACCGGGGAGCTGTTTTTT
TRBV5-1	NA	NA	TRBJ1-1	CASALGGMNTEAFF	TGCGCCAGCGCCCTGGGGGGAATGAACACTGAAGCTTTCTTT
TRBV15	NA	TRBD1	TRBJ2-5	CATSRSGTGTWETQYF	TGTGCCACCAGCAGATCCGGGACAGGGACCTGGGAGACCCAGTACTTC
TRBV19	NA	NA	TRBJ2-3	CASSRGRTDTQYF	TGTGCCAGTAGTAGGGGGCGCACAGATACGCAGTATTTT
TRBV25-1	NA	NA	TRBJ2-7	CASSLGGLSYEQYF	TGTGCCAGCAGTCTTGGCGGCCTCTCCTACGAGCAGTACTTC
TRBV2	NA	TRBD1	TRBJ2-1	CASSDGQGAYNEQFF	TGTGCCAGCAGCGACGGACAGGGCGCCTACAATGAGCAGTTCTTC
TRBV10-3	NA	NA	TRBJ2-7	CAISSATYEQYF	TGTGCCATCAGTAGCGCCACCTACGAGCAGTACTTC
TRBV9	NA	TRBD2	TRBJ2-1	CASSVGTRGYNEQFF	TGTGCCAGCAGCGTCGGGACTAGGGGGTACAATGAGCAGTTCTTC
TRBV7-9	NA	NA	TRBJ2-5	CASSLEGGAWGETQYF	TGTGCCAGCAGCTTAGAAGGGGGGGCGTGGGGAGAGACCCAGTACTTC
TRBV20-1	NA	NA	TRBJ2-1	CSAFSGNEQFF	TGCAGTGCATTTTCAGGGAATGAGCAGTTCTTC
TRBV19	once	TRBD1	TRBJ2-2	CASSIRGTGAGELFF	TGTGCCAGTAGTATACGGGGGACAGGGGCCGGGGAGCTGTTTTTT
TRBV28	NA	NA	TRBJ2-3	CASSLDLVTRAIWYF	TGTGCCAGCAGTTTGGATCTAGTAACTAGAGCTATCTGGTATTTT
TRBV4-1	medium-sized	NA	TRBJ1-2	CASSQIDLTLSSSLLYGYTF	TGCGCCAGCAGCCAAATCGATCTCACACTATCCTCATCCCTCCTCTATGGCTACACCTTC
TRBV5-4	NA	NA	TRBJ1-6	CASRRNSDNSPLHF	TGTGCCAGCAGGAGGAACTCGGATAATTCACCCCTCCACTTT
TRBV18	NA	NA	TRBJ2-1	CASSPMTGGNEQFF	TGTGCCAGCTCACCCATGACCGGGGGCAATGAGCAGTTCTTC
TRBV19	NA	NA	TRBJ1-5	CASSIGWERGNQPQHF	TGTGCCAGTAGTATAGGGTGGGAGAGGGGCAATCAGCCCCAGCATTTT